This is a list of T cell receptor beta chains from one sample in a study of shared clonotypes between healthy human individuals. Assay: immunoSEQ multiplex PCR; the TCRdb copy retains only in-frame clones and omits some. This table has over 2,000,000 clones, around 93% appearing once. Sequencing input: naive CD8+ T cells from PBMCs. These receptors were collected from a man aged 18 to 35 in good health. Some clones in this sample may be carry-over from other donors' samples. Both conserved end residues are part of each CDR3. The order of the fields is J gene, D gene, V gene, clone size, CDR3 length, CDR3 protein, CDR3 DNA. The D gene is left open where the match is weak. Clone size is shown for a subset of rows, as once, few, many or a class of expanded clone.

TRBJ2-5 | . | TRBV13 | few | 13 | CASSLDREETQYF | TGTGCCAGCAGCTTAGACAGGGAAGAGACCCAGTACTTC
TRBJ1-3 | . | TRBV9 | . | 12 | CASSAPGLTIYF | TGTGCCAGCAGCGCTCCAGGGCTCACCATATATTTT
TRBJ2-1 | TRBD2 | TRBV5-4 | . | 16 | CASSWLREKGFNEQFF | TGTGCCAGCAGCTGGTTGCGGGAGAAGGGTTTTAATGAGCAGTTCTTC
TRBJ2-2 | . | TRBV6-5 | . | 15 | CASGGASGNTGELFF | TGTGCCAGCGGGGGGGCTAGCGGGAACACCGGGGAGCTGTTTTTT
TRBJ2-3 | . | TRBV4-2 | . | 14 | CASSPAGSTDTQYF | TGTGCCAGCAGCCCCGCTGGAAGCACAGATACGCAGTATTTT
TRBJ1-1 | . | TRBV28 | . | 17 | CASSLSGGDGMNTEAFF | TGTGCCAGCAGCCTTTCGGGGGGGGACGGGATGAACACTGAAGCTTTCTTT
TRBJ1-6 | . | TRBV7-9 | . | 19 | CASSLDRGTHFYTNSPLHF | TGTGCCAGCAGCTTAGATCGGGGGACTCACTTTTATACCAATTCACCCCTCCACTTT
TRBJ2-3 | TRBD2 | TRBV10-2 | . | 16 | CASVRESGSSADTQYF | TGCGCCAGCGTACGGGAGAGCGGGAGTTCAGCAGATACGCAGTATTTT
TRBJ2-2 | . | TRBV29-1 | . | 14 | CSVPQGPNTGELFF | TGCAGCGTTCCACAGGGTCCGAACACCGGGGAGCTGTTTTTT
TRBJ2-3 | TRBD2 | TRBV2 | . | 16 | CASRSGGRPSTDTQYF | TGTGCCAGCAGGAGCGGCGGGAGGCCGAGCACAGATACGCAGTATTTT
TRBJ1-1 | . | TRBV6-1 | . | 15 | CASSEVGQLNTEAFF | TGTGCCAGCAGTGAAGTCGGACAACTGAACACTGAAGCTTTCTTT
TRBJ1-1 | TRBD1 | TRBV19 | . | 13 | CASQDRGGTEAFF | TGTGCCAGCCAAGACAGGGGGGGCACTGAAGCTTTCTTT
TRBJ2-5 | . | TRBV28 | . | 12 | CASQGLGETQYF | TGTGCCAGTCAGGGGTTGGGGGAGACCCAGTACTTC
TRBJ2-1 | . | TRBV5-4 | . | 15 | CASSLRESSYNEQFF | TGTGCCAGCAGCTTGAGGGAAAGCTCCTACAATGAGCAGTTCTTC
TRBJ1-1 | . | TRBV4-1 | once | 14 | CASSQVGLNTEAFF | TGCGCCAGCAGCCAGGTAGGATTGAACACTGAAGCTTTCTTT
TRBJ2-7 | . | TRBV18 | . | 15 | CASSPPTGRVYEQYF | TGTGCCAGCTCACCACCGACCGGACGGGTATACGAGCAGTACTTC
TRBJ2-1 | TRBD1 | TRBV7-9 | . | 18 | CASSLGDGTGEWYNEQFF | TGTGCCAGCAGCTTAGGAGATGGGACAGGGGAATGGTACAATGAGCAGTTCTTC
TRBJ1-1 | . | TRBV28 | . | 13 | CASTHVPNTEAFF | TGTGCCAGCACCCACGTTCCGAACACTGAAGCTTTCTTT
TRBJ2-1 | . | TRBV11-1 | . | 11 | CASSLNNEQFF | TGTGCCAGCAGCCTAAACAATGAGCAGTTCTTC
TRBJ2-7 | TRBD1 | TRBV28 | . | 15 | CASTLPGQGGYEQYF | TGTGCCAGCACTCTGCCGGGACAGGGGGGCTACGAGCAGTACTTC
TRBJ2-2 | . | TRBV27 | once | 13 | CASSWDTPGELFF | TGTGCCAGCAGCTGGGACACCCCCGGGGAGCTGTTTTTT
TRBJ2-7 | TRBD1 | TRBV7-2 | . | 15 | CASSLAGQGAREQYF | TGTGCCAGCAGCTTAGCGGGTCAGGGGGCGCGGGAGCAGTACTTC
TRBJ2-1 | . | TRBV9 | . | 13 | CASSAPSGGHQFF | TGTGCCAGCAGCGCACCGAGTGGGGGACATCAGTTCTTC
TRBJ2-1 | . | TRBV29-1 | . | 14 | CSGRVGLPWNEQFF | TGCTCAGGGAGAGTAGGACTACCCTGGAATGAGCAGTTCTTC
TRBJ2-7 | TRBD2 | TRBV27 | . | 15 | CASSFTIAGGSEQYF | TGTGCCAGCAGTTTTACGATAGCGGGAGGCTCCGAGCAGTACTTC
TRBJ2-7 | . | TRBV9 | . | 13 | CASSVEDSYEQYF | TGTGCCAGCAGCGTAGAGGACTCCTACGAGCAGTACTTC
TRBJ1-2 | . | TRBV29-1 | . | 10 | CSVWVGGYTF | TGCAGCGTGTGGGTCGGCGGCTACACCTTC
TRBJ2-1 | TRBD1 | TRBV4-1 | . | 16 | CASSQGEGQGYNEQFF | TGCGCCAGCAGCCAAGGGGAGGGACAGGGCTACAATGAGCAGTTCTTC
TRBJ1-5 | . | TRBV7-8 | once | 15 | CASSTEIRDVWAQHF | TGTGCCAGCAGCACAGAGATCCGGGACGTGTGGGCCCAGCATTTT
TRBJ2-3 | TRBD2 | TRBV27 | . | 14 | CASQQLAVTDTQYF | TGTGCCAGCCAGCAACTAGCGGTGACAGATACGCAGTATTTT
TRBJ1-4 | . | TRBV11-2 | . | 16 | CASSPAGAWTNEKLFF | TGTGCCAGCAGCCCAGCGGGGGCTTGGACTAATGAAAAACTGTTTTTT
TRBJ1-2 | . | TRBV28 | . | 12 | CASSPTLGFYTF | TGTGCCAGCAGTCCCACCCTGGGCTTCTACACCTTC